This record looks at one TCR beta chain sequence and its context. Trimming shortened V by 4 bases and J by 1 base, and 14 bases separated the two germline ends. The germline V gene has CDR1 SQVTM and CDR2 ANQGSEA. This CDR3 spans 15 amino acids. The sample originates from a study of T cells in Graves' hyperthyroidism and ophthalmopathy. TCR beta CDR3 regions were amplified from RNA transcripts. The HTBI primer set drove a first-round RT-PCR of the TCR CDR3. Using its own MiXCR run on the multiplex PCR reads, TCRdb lists one record per CDR3 protein. The sample holds 500,000 to 600,000 distinct CDR3 sequences; about half are singletons and the top ten take under 20%.

The chain combines TRBV29-1 with TRBJ1-3; D is unresolved. The receptor was isolated from an adult woman with Graves' disease, either hyperthyroidism or ophthalmopathy (not recorded which). The sequenced sample was peripheral blood or thyroid tissue (not recorded which). The DNA of the CDR3 is TGCAGCGTTGTAAAGGTCGGCAAGTCTGGAAACACCATATATTTT. It specifies CSVVKVGKSGNTIYF.